This section outlines one T cell receptor beta chain sequence together with its context. This table comes from immunoSEQ multiplex PCR, and its TCRdb copy is limited to in-frame clones, with some not included. The sample holds some 70,000 clones, about nine tenths seen once. This entry is derived from a study of technical replicates of blood from several donors. Losses at the gene ends were 5 bases for V and 2 bases for J; bases not matched to a gene: 7. CDR1 is MRHNA, CDR2 SNTAGT, per germline. This CDR3 region has 15 residues. This sequence originates from a human donor in good health. Some clones in this sample may be carry-over from other donors' samples. Sequencing input: PBMCs. The chain carries TRBV6-4 and TRBJ2-3; TRBD2 matches 7 bases. CDR3 sequence reads: CASSKERGDTDTQYF. The CDR3 nucleotides are TGTGCCAGCAGTAAGGAGCGGGGAGACACAGATACGCAGTATTTT.